The 9 T cell receptor beta chains given below trace back to one sample, sequenced in a study of blood T cell repertoires in COVID-19. Method: immunoSEQ multiplex PCR; TCRdb's copy keeps in-frame clones and lacks some. The sample includes 200,000 to 300,000 clones, 80% to 90% of them seen just once. What was sequenced was peripheral blood. The receptor source for this set is a man aged 30 to 45 with active or convalescent COVID-19.

The chain carries TRBV27 and TRBJ2-1; 9 nucleotides match TRBD2. CDR3 length: 15 amino acids. The junction had 6 bases not matched to a gene; V was cut back by 3 bases and J by 6 bases. Germline lookup yields CDR1 MNHEY and CDR2 SMNVEV (reference sequence). This CDR3 is CASSFGGGAGNEQFF. The CDR3 DNA sequence: TGTGCCAGCAGTTTCGGCGGGGGGGCAGGCAATGAGCAGTTCTTC.

This chain joins TRBV29-1 and TRBJ1-2; D not resolved. Germline-derived CDR1 and CDR2 are SQVTM and ANQGSEA. CDR3 length equals 13 residues. The germline V and J ends were trimmed by 3 bases and 0 bases, with 8 bases remaining between them. The CDR3 sequence: CSVDHSPNYGYTF. DNA for the CDR3: TGCAGCGTTGATCACAGTCCTAACTATGGCTACACCTTC.

The V call is TRBV30, the J call TRBJ2-3; maybe TRBD2 (6 bases). This CDR3 has 14 residues. Between the trimmed V and J ends, which lost 3 bases and 2 bases, there was a span of 12 bases. Germline V gene sequence: CDR1 GTSNPN, CDR2 SVGIG (reference sequence). CDR3 nucleotide sequence: TGTGCCTGGAGCATAGGAGGGGACACAGATACGCAGTATTTT. Encoded protein: CAWSIGGDTDTQYF.

V and J are TRBV9 and TRBJ1-2; D uncertain. This CDR3 comprises 15 residues. V was shortened by 0 bases and J by 0 bases, with 9 bases between the two germline ends. Germline CDR1 and CDR2: SGDLS and YYNGEE. The CDR3 region is CASSVEPIANYGYTF. The CDR3 DNA follows: TGTGCCAGCAGCGTAGAGCCAATAGCTAACTATGGCTACACCTTC.

The chain employs TRBV4-1 and TRBJ2-1; 9 bases line up with TRBD1. The CDR3 runs 16 residues. After removal of 2 bases from V and 4 bases from J, the junction contained 6 bases not matched to a gene. Germline lookup yields CDR1 MGHRA and CDR2 YSYEKL. The CDR3, as DNA: TGCGCCAGCAGCCAACCCTCGGGACAGGGTTACAATGAGCAGTTCTTC. Amino acids: CASSQPSGQGYNEQFF.

The V call is TRBV7-3, the J call TRBJ2-7; 7 bases line up with TRBD2. Per the germline V gene, CDR1 is SGHTA and CDR2 is FQGTGA. V lost 1 base and J lost 6; bases outside the gene matches: 0. The length of the CDR3 is 12 residues. The DNA of the CDR3 is TGTGCCAGCAGCTTAAGGGGGGGCGAGCAGTACTTC. Its protein is CASSLRGGEQYF.

The chain combines TRBV9 with TRBJ2-7, with D possibly matching TRBD2 (7 bases). In germline, CDR1 is SGDLS, CDR2 YYNGEE. CDR3 length equals 16 residues. The V gene lost 3 bases and the J gene lost 0 bases, with 16 bases spanning the gap. CDR3 protein: CASSDPRGGGSYEQYF. CDR3 DNA: TGTGCCAGCAGCGACCCCAGGGGAGGGGGCTCCTACGAGCAGTACTTC.

This chain connects TRBV7-2 to TRBJ2-7; a weak D match, TRBD1 (6 bases). This CDR3 spans 13 amino acids. CDR1 is SGHTA and CDR2 is FQGNSA in the germline V gene. V lost 5 bases, J lost 6 bases, and 14 bases lay in between. The CDR3 nucleotides are TGTGCCAGCAGCAAAACAGGGAACGGCGAGCAGTACTTC. This gives the protein CASSKTGNGEQYF.

This clone is a singleton in its sample. This CDR3 reads CASSESGAASLYGYTF. CDR3 bases: TGCGCCAGCAGTGAGTCGGGGGCAGCATCCCTCTATGGCTACACCTTC. The rearrangement uses TRBV10-2 and TRBJ1-2; D possibly corresponds to TRBD1 (6 bases). Trimming shortened V by 0 bases and J by 4 bases, and 15 bases separated the two germline ends. This CDR3 has 16 residues. The germline CDR1 and CDR2 sequences are WSHSY and SAAADI.